The entry below describes one T cell receptor beta chain. This clonotype was recorded a few times. Its antigen is unknown. No clone much larger than this one lies a single base away; base qualities are absent. These data are taken from a study of response to subunit inactivated influenza vaccine listed by TCRdb under 2018. About the full investigation: Deep quantitative profiling of the T cell receptor repertoire was used in the study to follow responses to a trivalent subunit inactivated influenza vaccine. Here is what the overall study found, with its caveats: According to the authors, only a limited number of new T cells may be recruited by each seasonal influenza vaccination.

Libraries were prepared through RT-PCR. The sequencing machine was an Illumina HiSeq 2500. TCRdb applied fastp at Q25 and MiXCR to the public reads, then kept only in-frame beta chains. Every entry covers one CDR3 protein and lists the most common genes and DNA from its rows. The sample table holds under 850,000 distinct CDR3 sequences, of which under 20% were seen once. Around 9.9% of the sample is held by the ten biggest clonotypes. Unmatched junction bases come to 7, with V trimmed by 2 bases and J by 8 bases. Including cysteine and phenylalanine, the CDR3 has 15 amino acids. The sequence is cut down to CDR3 DNA, 45 bases in frame from base 1. As encoded in the germline V gene, CDR1 is MNHEY while CDR2 is SVGAGI.

The V and J genes are TRBV6-5 and TRBJ2-1; the central 9 bases match TRBD2. This TCR derives from a man in his fifties who received an inactivated influenza vaccine. Donor details come from another sample of the same person, matched by shared clones. The sample consisted of PBMCs from blood, taken 4 to 6 days after vaccination. This receptor has the CDR3 CASSYVGGGAYEQFF. The sequenced DNA is TGTGCCAGCAGTTACGTTGGCGGGGGGGCGTATGAGCAGTTCTTC.